Below are 26 T cell receptor beta chains sequenced from a single sample in a study of blood T cell repertoires in COVID-19. The table came from immunoSEQ multiplex PCR; TCRdb's copy has only in-frame clones and leaves some out. The sample records roughly 400,000 clones, around nine tenths being singletons. Sequenced input: PBMCs or T cells enriched from blood (not recorded which). The origin of the receptors is a woman under 30 who had been exposed to COVID-19.

J is TRBJ2-2 and V is TRBV4-3, with 11 bases matching TRBD1. Unmatched junction bases numbered 7, after V lost 5 bases and J lost 5 bases. This CDR3 is 16 amino acids long. Germline lookup yields CDR1 LGHNA and CDR2 YSLEER. The CDR3 nucleotides read TGCGCCAGCAGCTGGGGACAGGGGGTAAAAACCGGGGAGCTGTTTTTT. Protein: CASSWGQGVKTGELFF.

This CDR3 is CGGGPEAFF. DNA of the CDR3: TGTGGCGGGGGACCTGAAGCTTTCTTT. V and J are TRBV10-3 and TRBJ1-1, with D perhaps TRBD1 (5 bases). The CDR3 contains 9 residues. CDR1 ENHRY and CDR2 SYGVKD come from the germline V gene.

This chain links TRBV5-1 with TRBJ1-2, with TRBD1 matching over 7 bases. The ends lost 4 bases at V and 0 bases at J; junction bases unmatched: 9. The CDR3 runs to 16 residues. Germline CDR1 SGHRS, CDR2 YFSETQ. The CDR3 nucleotides read TGCGCCAGCAGCCCGTCGACAGGGCGGTCTAACTATGGCTACACCTTC. It encodes CASSPSTGRSNYGYTF.

The chain has TRBV27 and TRBJ2-7, with D perhaps TRBD2 (7 bases). Trimming took off 7 bases at V and 2 bases at J, with 15 bases between the two ends. This CDR3 spans 14 amino acids. Germline V gives CDR1 MNHEY, CDR2 SMNVEV (reference sequence). CDR3 DNA sequence: TGTGCCAGCACCTCGCTCGGGGGGCCCTACGAGCAGTACTTC. It encodes CASTSLGGPYEQYF.

The chain employs TRBV15 and TRBJ1-4; D is unclear. Trimming took 1 base from V and 0 from J, leaving 12 bases between them. Per germline, CDR1 LNHNV and CDR2 YYDKDF (reference sequence). CDR3 size: 17 residues. CDR3 in amino acids: CATSRGDLYSTNEKLFF. CDR3 nucleotide sequence: TGTGCCACCAGCAGAGGAGATCTCTACTCAACTAATGAAAAACTGTTTTTT.

The rearrangement links TRBV6-5 to TRBJ2-7; D is possibly TRBD2 (6 bases). CDR3 size: 15 residues. Trimming took off 5 bases at V and 4 bases at J, with 18 bases between the two ends. The germline V gene has CDR1 MNHEY and CDR2 SVGAGI. The CDR3 sequence is CASSPPGSVLYEQYF. CDR3 nucleotides: TGTGCCAGCAGTCCCCCCGGGAGTGTCCTATACGAGCAGTACTTC.

A single count supports this clone. The CDR3 DNA reads as TGTGCCAGCGACCGGGGGTACTCTGGAAACACCATATATTTT. Its translation is CASDRGYSGNTIYF. The rearrangement uses TRBV19 and TRBJ1-3; possible D gene TRBD1, 5 bases. Germline V CDR1 and CDR2: LNHDA, SQIVND (reference sequence). The V end was cut by 9 bases, the J end by 0 bases, with 12 bases between. This CDR3 region has 14 residues.

This rearrangement joins TRBV6-2 or TRBV6-3 to TRBJ1-1, with 7 bases aligning to TRBD1. The CDR3 covers 13 residues. The trim removed 6 bases at V and 11 bases at J, leaving 12 bases unmatched. Per germline, CDR1 MNHEY and CDR2 SVGEGT. In DNA form, the CDR3 reads TGTGCCAGCAGCTCACAGGGGCTAATCCAGGCTTTCTTT. This encodes CASSSQGLIQAFF.

The V call is TRBV19, the J call TRBJ2-7, with TRBD1 matching over 10 bases. V lost 9 bases to trimming and J lost 2 bases; unmatched junction nucleotides: 10. Per germline, CDR1 LNHDA and CDR2 SQIVND (reference sequence). This CDR3 is built from 15 residues. The CDR3 DNA is TGTGCCAGCTCCCCTGGACAGGGGGGAGCCTACGAGCAGTACTTC. Translation: CASSPGQGGAYEQYF.

The chain joins TRBV20-1 to TRBJ2-3; 8 bases match TRBD2. Germline V gives CDR1 DFQATT, CDR2 SNEGSKA (reference sequence). CDR3 length: 16 amino acids. With 3 bases clipped from V and 0 bases from J, the junction kept 8 bases outside the gene matches. The CDR3 protein is CSASSLTSGSTDTQYF. In nucleotides, the CDR3 is TGCAGTGCTAGTTCCCTAACTAGCGGTAGCACAGATACGCAGTATTTT.

This sequence joins TRBV2 and TRBJ2-1, with D unresolved. V dropped 6 bases and J dropped 8 bases, with 14 bases sitting between them. The germline CDR1 and CDR2 sequences are SNHLY and FYNNEI. The CDR3 runs to 13 residues. The CDR3 here is CASRVDTLYEQFF. Written as DNA, the CDR3 is TGTGCCAGCAGGGTAGACACACTCTATGAGCAGTTCTTC.

The chain recombines TRBV7-9 with TRBJ1-5; a possible D gene is TRBD1 (6 bases). The V and J ends lost 4 bases and 8 bases respectively, with 9 bases between them. This CDR3 comprises 12 residues. The germline V gene encodes CDR1 SEHNR and CDR2 FQNEAQ (reference sequence). In nucleotides, the CDR3 is TGTGCCAGCAGCTCGCAGGGGAAGCCCCAGCATTTT. This codes for CASSSQGKPQHF.

This rearrangement joins TRBV5-1 to TRBJ2-2; 7 bases are a match to TRBD1. This CDR3 has 17 residues. V shed 4 bases and J 4 bases; nucleotides not matched to a gene: 13. The V gene's germline CDR1 is SGHRS and CDR2 YFSETQ. This chain's CDR3 is CASSPSSTGITTGELFF. CDR3 coding DNA: TGCGCCAGCAGCCCCAGCTCGACAGGGATCACCACCGGGGAGCTGTTTTTT.

This clone was picked up one time. The J gene is TRBJ2-7, the V gene TRBV5-1; 8 bases match TRBD2. There are 14 residues in the CDR3. J was trimmed by 2 bases and V by 2 bases; bases with no gene match: 3. Germline V gene data show CDR1 as SGHRS and CDR2 as YFSETQ. The CDR3 DNA sequence: TGCGCCAGCAGCTTTAGCGGGGAGACCTACGAGCAGTACTTC. Its protein product is CASSFSGETYEQYF. Combining the CDR3 with reference TRBV5-1 and TRBJ2-7 gives the whole variable domain KAGVTQTPRYLIKTRGQQVTLSCSPISGHRSVSWYQQTPGQGLQFLFEYFSETQRNKGNFPGRFSGRQFSNSRSEMNVSTLELGDSALYLCASSFSGETYEQYFGPGTRLTVT.

This clone was detected only once. This specimen includes other DNA sequences encoding the same CDR3. V gene TRBV5-5 combines with J gene TRBJ1-2; D call uncertain. Germline V CDR1 and CDR2: SGHKS, YYEKEE (reference sequence). The germline V and J ends were trimmed by 0 bases and 2 bases, with 8 bases remaining between them. The CDR3 runs 14 residues. CDR3: CASSLAGGNYGYTF. DNA for the CDR3: TGTGCCAGCAGCTTGGCCGGCGGAAACTATGGCTACACCTTC. Together with reference TRBV5-5 and TRBJ1-2, the CDR3 gives the full variable domain: DAGVTQSPTHLIKTRGQQVTLRCSPISGHKSVSWYQQVLGQGPQFIFQYYEKEERGRGNFPDRFSARQFPNYSSELNVNALLLGDSALYLCASSLAGGNYGYTFGSGTRLTVV.

This clone was counted once. This sequence joins TRBV4-2 and TRBJ2-7, with a tentative D call TRBD1 (6 bases). Germline V gene data show CDR1 as LGHNA and CDR2 as YNFKEQ. This CDR3 region has 15 residues. The ends were cut back, 0 bases at V and 2 bases at J, with 11 bases in the middle. The CDR3 nucleotides are TGTGCCAGCAGCCAAGACGAGACAGGCCCCTACGAGCAGTACTTC. Amino acids: CASSQDETGPYEQYF.

This rearrangement joins TRBV28 to TRBJ2-3, with unresolved D. Deletions cut 1 base from V and 3 bases from J, with 8 bases between. Germline V gene sequence: CDR1 MDHEN, CDR2 SYDVKM. CDR3 length equals 14 residues. The chain's CDR3 is CASSLSLVTDTQYF. For the CDR3, the DNA is TGTGCCAGCAGTTTATCCCTAGTTACAGATACGCAGTATTTT.

The chain has TRBV12-3 or TRBV12-4 and TRBJ2-3; D unclear. The CDR3 spans 13 residues. Trimming took off 10 bases at V and 1 base at J, with 12 bases between the two ends. The CDR3 nucleotides read TGTGCCATCTCCTTAGCTGGCACAGATACGCAGTATTTT. Translating it yields CAISLAGTDTQYF.

This clone was counted only a few times. This rearrangement joins TRBV11-3 to TRBJ2-2; the match to TRBD2 covers 8 bases. J gave up 5 bases and V 4 bases, and 15 bases lay outside the gene matches. In germline, CDR1 is SGHNT, CDR2 YENEEA. This CDR3 contains 18 residues. The CDR3 here is CASSYSISGTVRTGELFF. CDR3 nucleotides: TGTGCCAGCAGCTATAGCATTAGCGGGACTGTAAGGACCGGGGAGCTGTTTTTT.

The rearrangement links TRBV19 to TRBJ2-1; tentatively, D is TRBD1 (5 bases). The CDR3 has 15 residues. Trimming removed 4 bases at V and 2 bases at J, with 12 bases between. CDR1 is LNHDA and CDR2 is SQIVND in the germline V gene (reference sequence). CDR3 residues: CASSRRQGPYNEQFF. The CDR3 bases are TGTGCCAGTAGTAGAAGGCAGGGCCCCTACAATGAGCAGTTCTTC.

CDR3 protein: CASSLSLGTEAFF. CDR3 bases: TGTGCCAGCAGCTTAAGCCTCGGCACTGAAGCTTTCTTT. The chain uses TRBV7-3 and TRBJ1-1; D not certain. V gave up 1 base and J gave up 4 bases, with 7 bases separating them. The CDR3 has 13 residues. Germline lookup yields CDR1 SGHTA and CDR2 FQGTGA.

The rearrangement joins TRBV7-2 to TRBJ2-5, with D perhaps matching TRBD1 (5 bases). Germline V gene sequence: CDR1 SGHTA, CDR2 FQGNSA. The CDR3 runs to 14 residues. The V gene lost 1 base and the J gene lost 5 bases, with 11 bases spanning the gap. The CDR3 region is CASSLVWGGETQYF. CDR3 DNA sequence: TGTGCCAGCAGCTTAGTGTGGGGCGGCGAGACCCAGTACTTC.

The CDR3 spells CASTRLAGSEYNEQFF. The DNA for the CDR3 is TGTGCCAGCACCAGACTAGCGGGAAGTGAATACAATGAGCAGTTCTTC. V is TRBV13 and J is TRBJ2-1; 11 bases line up with TRBD2. Per germline, CDR1 PRHDT and CDR2 FYEKMQ (reference sequence). The CDR3 is 16 residues long. J gave up 4 bases and V 7 bases, and 9 bases lay outside the gene matches.

This chain's CDR3 is CASSLESMQGNQPQHF. CDR3 sequence (DNA): TGTGCCAGCAGCCTAGAGAGTATGCAGGGTAATCAGCCCCAGCATTTT. The gene calls are TRBV7-2 and TRBJ1-5; TRBD1 is a possible D gene (5 bases). Germline CDR1 reads SGHTA; CDR2 reads FQGNSA. CDR3 size: 16 residues. The V end was cut by 5 bases, the J end by 4 bases, with 18 bases between.

This chain links TRBV7-2 with TRBJ1-2; 7 positions match TRBD1. CDR1 SGHTA and CDR2 FQGNSA come from the germline V gene. The CDR3 consists of 13 residues. V lost 6 bases to trimming and J lost 6 bases; unmatched junction nucleotides: 7. The CDR3 sequence is CASSATGTDGYTF. DNA of the CDR3: TGTGCCAGCAGTGCTACCGGGACAGATGGCTACACCTTC.

The chain has TRBV5-5 and TRBJ1-4; TRBD1 might be the D (6 bases). V lost 5 bases to trimming and J lost 9 bases, with 11 bases between them. Germline CDR1 is SGHKS and CDR2 is YYEKEE (reference sequence). The CDR3 is made up of 12 amino acids. In nucleotides, the CDR3 is TGTGCCAGCAGTCAACAGGGTCAAAAACTGTTTTTT. Translated: CASSQQGQKLFF.